The table lists the clone carrying this T cell receptor (beta chain) with a count of one. V shed 1 base and J shed 0 bases, with 10 bases lying between them. The CDR3 sequence is 15 residues long. Germline CDR1 and CDR2: SGHTS and YDEGEE. Generated by immunoSEQ multiplex PCR, the TCRdb table keeps only in-frame clones and is missing some. The sample shows a few hundred thousand clones, 85% to 90% of them seen only once. The sample is drawn from a study of blood T cell repertoires in COVID-19. V and J are TRBV5-8 and TRBJ1-2; a weak D match, TRBD1 (6 bases). Sample: PBMCs or T cells enriched from blood (not recorded which). This sequence originates from a man aged 35 to 55 who had recovered from COVID-19. CDR3 region: CASSLWGPANYGYTF. For the CDR3, the DNA is TGTGCCAGCAGCTTGTGGGGGCCAGCTAACTATGGCTACACCTTC.